This T cell receptor beta chain was sequenced during a study of cytomegalovirus exposure and HLA in healthy donors. The CDR3 loop spans 13 amino acids. The germline V gene encodes CDR1 ENHRY and CDR2 SYGVKD. V trimming: 8 bases; J trimming: 5 bases; junction bases outside the gene matches: 8. The PCR made use of 60 Vbeta and 13 Jbeta primers. Some clones are missing from TCRdb's copy, which holds only in-frame ones; the method was immunoSEQ multiplex PCR. The repertoire holds about 130,000 clones, with 81% as singletons. Sample: PBMCs. This sequence was found in a man younger than 30 in good health and CMV-seropositive. The chain is built from TRBV10-3 and TRBJ1-2; TRBD1 aligns across 7 bases. The CDR3 loop is CAIWGTASYGYTF. Here the CDR3 DNA reads TGTGCCATCTGGGGGACAGCGTCATATGGCTACACCTTC.